Presented here are 4 T cell receptor beta chains from one specimen sequenced in a study of CD8+ T cells in alopecia areata. Sequencing templates came from extracted RNA that was reverse transcribed into cDNA. Sequenced by immunoSEQ multiplex PCR; TCRdb stores in-frame clones only, minus some. The sample includes about 140,000 clones, approximately 90% of them seen just once. The sample's treatment: oral pan-JAK inhibitor, 5-10 mg twice daily. The material sequenced was CD8+ T cells sorted from blood, taken at week 4, from a patient treated with tofacitinib. These receptor sequences come from a human donor with alopecia areata.

This clone was seen once. The rearrangement joins TRBV4-1 to TRBJ2-7; no reliable D call. Germline V gene data show CDR1 as MGHRA and CDR2 as YSYEKL. The CDR3 sequence is 13 residues long. V lost 3 bases and J 6 bases, leaving 12 bases between the germline ends. Here the CDR3 DNA reads TGCGCCAGCAGCCAGGGTACCTCGGGCGAGCAGTACTTC. Translated: CASSQGTSGEQYF.

This clone was found a few times. This chain connects TRBV10-3 to TRBJ2-1; possibly TRBD2 for D (6 bases). Germline assignment: CDR1 ENHRY and CDR2 SYGVKD. The CDR3 loop spans 14 amino acids. Trimming removed 5 bases from V and 4 bases from J, with 12 bases in between. CDR3 sequence: CAISRESGYNEQFF. The CDR3 DNA reads as TGTGCCATCAGTCGGGAGTCGGGATACAATGAGCAGTTCTTC.

This chain links TRBV11-2 with TRBJ2-1; D remains ambiguous. The length of the CDR3 is 11 residues. The V end lost 1 base, the J end lost 10 bases, and 5 bases lay between the germline ends. Germline assignment: CDR1 SGHAT and CDR2 FQNNGV. CDR3 region: CASSLGEEQFF. CDR3 DNA: TGTGCCAGCAGCTTAGGTGAGGAGCAGTTCTTC.

The V and J genes are TRBV27 and TRBJ2-2; 8 bases fit TRBD2. From germline, CDR1 is MNHEY and CDR2 SMNVEV (reference sequence). The ends lost 6 bases at V and 3 bases at J; junction bases unmatched: 9. CDR3 size: 16 residues. The CDR3 DNA sequence: TGTGCCAGCAGCCATTCGGGAGGGCCGGACACCGGGGAGCTGTTTTTT. Translation gives CASSHSGGPDTGELFF.